A selection of T cell receptor beta chains follows, all from one sample in a study of blood T cell repertoires in COVID-19. The assay was immunoSEQ multiplex PCR, and TCRdb's table has in-frame clones only and misses some. The sample records 150,000 to 200,000 clones, approximately 83% being singletons. The sample comprised peripheral blood. The receptors here all came from a human donor with active or convalescent COVID-19. The donor label of this sample is uncertain. Both conserved end residues are trimmed from each CDR3. Where a row states a size, it is once, few, many or the class of an expanded clone; other rows omit it.

clone size: once
V gene: TRBV7-9
CDR3 length: 11
J gene: TRBJ2-7
CDR3 protein: ASSLIEGHEQY

clone size: -
V gene: TRBV4-1
CDR3 length: 12
J gene: TRBJ2-1
CDR3 protein: ASSRLAADGEQF

clone size: -
V gene: TRBV7-6
CDR3 length: 14
J gene: TRBJ2-3
CDR3 protein: ASSSLGTTGTDTQY

clone size: few
V gene: TRBV27
CDR3 length: 14
J gene: TRBJ2-2
CDR3 protein: ASSFEGVGNTGELF

clone size: few
V gene: TRBV3-1/TRBV3-2
CDR3 length: 14
J gene: TRBJ2-7
CDR3 protein: ASSHVFRREGYEQY

clone size: -
V gene: TRBV25-1
CDR3 length: 12
J gene: TRBJ2-5
CDR3 protein: ASTTYSGGETQY

clone size: -
V gene: TRBV19
CDR3 length: 14
J gene: TRBJ2-7
CDR3 protein: ASSMVRGLLSYEQY

clone size: -
V gene: TRBV5-1
CDR3 length: 12
J gene: TRBJ1-2
CDR3 protein: ASSPNDRTYGYT

clone size: once
V gene: TRBV6-2/TRBV6-3
CDR3 length: 13
J gene: TRBJ2-6
CDR3 protein: ASSRTRSGANVLT

clone size: -
V gene: TRBV9
CDR3 length: 15
J gene: TRBJ2-5
CDR3 protein: ASSVGTSTAPQETQY

clone size: few
V gene: TRBV4-2
CDR3 length: 14
J gene: TRBJ1-3
CDR3 protein: ASSQGAGQGGNTIY

clone size: once
V gene: TRBV18
CDR3 length: 12
J gene: TRBJ2-7
CDR3 protein: ASSPPGLVGEQY

clone size: -
V gene: TRBV3-1/TRBV3-2
CDR3 length: 13
J gene: TRBJ1-1
CDR3 protein: ASSHLGQGNTEAF

clone size: -
V gene: TRBV19
CDR3 length: 11
J gene: TRBJ1-1
CDR3 protein: AKRAQGDTEAF

clone size: -
V gene: TRBV3-1/TRBV3-2
CDR3 length: 12
J gene: TRBJ2-4
CDR3 protein: ASSQDRARNIQY

clone size: -
V gene: TRBV10-3
CDR3 length: 17
J gene: TRBJ2-1
CDR3 protein: AISELGLAGGGSYNEQF

clone size: -
V gene: TRBV4-3
CDR3 length: 15
J gene: TRBJ1-5
CDR3 protein: ASSQDFSGNSNQPQH

clone size: -
V gene: TRBV2
CDR3 length: 10
J gene: TRBJ2-5
CDR3 protein: ATGVYQETQY

clone size: once
V gene: TRBV4-3
CDR3 length: 14
J gene: TRBJ1-6
CDR3 protein: ASSHGGAGLNSPLH

clone size: -
V gene: TRBV7-7
CDR3 length: 15
J gene: TRBJ2-3
CDR3 protein: ASSQAGGGLLTDTQY

clone size: -
V gene: TRBV3-1/TRBV3-2
CDR3 length: 15
J gene: TRBJ2-2
CDR3 protein: ASSQPRTHGRAGELF

clone size: once
V gene: TRBV7-9
CDR3 length: 14
J gene: TRBJ2-5
CDR3 protein: ASSPHRKGRVETQY

clone size: once
V gene: TRBV11-2
CDR3 length: 14
J gene: TRBJ2-2
CDR3 protein: ASSQLLATNTGELF

clone size: -
V gene: TRBV5-1
CDR3 length: 14
J gene: TRBJ2-7
CDR3 protein: ASSLASGRIAYEQY

clone size: -
V gene: TRBV27
CDR3 length: 14
J gene: TRBJ2-5
CDR3 protein: ASSSGGAGAYETQY

clone size: -
V gene: TRBV6-1
CDR3 length: 12
J gene: TRBJ2-2
CDR3 protein: ASSELGGTGELF

clone size: -
V gene: TRBV24-1
CDR3 length: 11
J gene: TRBJ1-2
CDR3 protein: ATSRQGRPGYT

clone size: -
V gene: TRBV6-5
CDR3 length: 12
J gene: TRBJ2-2
CDR3 protein: ASSYREITGELF

clone size: -
V gene: TRBV5-4
CDR3 length: 12
J gene: TRBJ2-7
CDR3 protein: ASSARLGTYEQY

clone size: -
V gene: TRBV4-2
CDR3 length: 17
J gene: TRBJ2-1
CDR3 protein: ASSLETGGLSNPYNEQF

clone size: -
V gene: TRBV6-4
CDR3 length: 11
J gene: TRBJ1-2
CDR3 protein: ASIRTGVVGYT

clone size: -
V gene: TRBV11-3
CDR3 length: 13
J gene: TRBJ2-1
CDR3 protein: ASSLERARYNEQF

clone size: once
V gene: TRBV4-2
CDR3 length: 13
J gene: TRBJ2-3
CDR3 protein: ASSRTSGGADTQY

clone size: -
V gene: TRBV19
CDR3 length: 13
J gene: TRBJ1-2
CDR3 protein: ASSILPSSGYGYT

clone size: -
V gene: TRBV6-5
CDR3 length: 13
J gene: TRBJ2-1
CDR3 protein: ASKGWRGVDNEQF

clone size: few
V gene: TRBV7-9
CDR3 length: 12
J gene: TRBJ2-7
CDR3 protein: ASTASNRVYEQY

clone size: -
V gene: TRBV9
CDR3 length: 12
J gene: TRBJ2-1
CDR3 protein: ASSGPPIYNEQF

clone size: -
V gene: TRBV5-1
CDR3 length: 16
J gene: TRBJ2-3
CDR3 protein: ASSKDRGRSGSTDTQY

clone size: -
V gene: TRBV27
CDR3 length: 13
J gene: TRBJ2-2
CDR3 protein: ASRWTGGVTGELF

clone size: -
V gene: TRBV7-9
CDR3 length: 16
J gene: TRBJ2-7
CDR3 protein: ASSLAYSSHQVDYEQY

clone size: -
V gene: TRBV7-2
CDR3 length: 12
J gene: TRBJ1-2
CDR3 protein: ASSFASGGAGYT

clone size: few
V gene: TRBV27
CDR3 length: 11
J gene: TRBJ1-2
CDR3 protein: ASTRPGREGYT

clone size: -
V gene: TRBV28
CDR3 length: 13
J gene: TRBJ2-7
CDR3 protein: ASCPGTVSSYEQY

clone size: -
V gene: TRBV30
CDR3 length: 12
J gene: TRBJ2-1
CDR3 protein: ACSTDSSYNEQF

clone size: -
V gene: TRBV28
CDR3 length: 10
J gene: TRBJ1-4
CDR3 protein: ASSPNYEKLF